This T cell receptor (beta chain) was recorded in a study of beta chain features in type 1 diabetes. Study as a whole: Sorted cells, approximately 100,000,000 in number, were examined across all samples.

Study findings and constraints: A possible short-template PCR bias applies equally to patients and controls. A moderate, significant TCRB CDR3 shortening appeared in type 1 diabetes across four CD4+ subsets.

This clone was observed a handful of times. Its antigen is undetermined. The entirety of the isolated RNA underwent reverse transcription, so expressed TCRB transcripts were sequenced. Sequencing was performed with immunoSEQ multiplex PCR; in TCRdb, only in-frame clones are kept and a portion is missing. The data show fewer than 450,000 clones, approximately 12% seen once. The sample was naive CD4+ T cells from blood. This clonotype originated in a woman in her late teens or twenties with type 1 diabetes.

DNA for the CDR3: TGTGCCAGCAGCTTGACTAGCAATGAGCAGTTCTTC. Amino acids: CASSLTSNEQFF. V usage is TRBV7-9 and J usage is TRBJ2-1; D perhaps matches TRBD2 (6 bases). This CDR3 is built from 12 residues. The V end was cut by 3 bases, the J end by 6 bases, with 6 bases between. Germline CDR1 SEHNR, CDR2 FQNEAQ (reference sequence).